One and the same sample provided the 21 T cell receptor beta chains below, sequenced in a study of CD8+ T cells in alopecia areata. This sample's treatment: oral pan-JAK inhibitor, 5-10 mg twice daily. Extracted RNA was reverse transcribed, and the resulting cDNA served as sequencing template. Clones were sequenced by immunoSEQ multiplex PCR, and TCRdb holds only the in-frame ones, with some missing. The data hold about 110,000 clones, with around three fifths observed a single time. Sample: CD8+ T cells sorted from blood, taken at week 24, from a patient treated with tofacitinib. Receptors originate from a human donor with alopecia areata.

This clone was found once. The V and J genes are TRBV5-6 and TRBJ2-5; tentative D call: TRBD2 (5 bases). The CDR3 has 13 residues. Germline V gives CDR1 SGHDT, CDR2 YYEEEE. Trimming shortened V by 2 bases and J by 2 bases, and 7 bases separated the two germline ends. The CDR3 region is CASSLLEQETQYF. DNA for the CDR3: TGTGCCAGCAGCTTACTAGAGCAAGAGACCCAGTACTTC.

This clone was seen more than once but under ten times. V and J are TRBV4-1 and TRBJ1-1; D is ambiguous. The CDR3 totals 15 residues. The germline V gene encodes CDR1 MGHRA and CDR2 YSYEKL. V was shortened by 1 base and J by 1 base, with 10 bases between the two germline ends. The CDR3 here is CASSQVGAPNTEAFF. CDR3 nucleotide sequence: TGCGCCAGCAGCCAAGTGGGAGCTCCGAACACTGAAGCTTTCTTT.

V usage is TRBV25-1 and J usage is TRBJ2-2, with D perhaps matching TRBD1 (5 bases). This CDR3 contains 14 residues. V was cut by 2 bases and J by 3 bases, with 7 bases left in between. Per germline, CDR1 MGHDK and CDR2 SYGVNS. The CDR3 DNA reads TGTGCCAGCAGTGAACTCAGGGACACCGGGGAGCTGTTTTTT. Amino acids: CASSELRDTGELFF.

The chain links TRBV7-8 to TRBJ2-1; D not resolved. Per the germline V gene, CDR1 is SGHVS and CDR2 is FQNEAQ. V was shortened by 1 base and J by 6 bases, with 4 bases between the two germline ends. This CDR3 has 12 residues. CDR3 sequence reads: CASSLVGNEQFF. The CDR3 bases are TGTGCCAGCAGCTTAGTCGGCAATGAGCAGTTCTTC. Drawing the rest from reference TRBV7-8 and TRBJ2-1, the complete variable domain is GAGVSQSPRYKVAKRGQDVALRCDPISGHVSLFWYQQALGQGPEFLTYFQNEAQLDKSGLPSDRFFAERPEGSVSTLKIQRTQQEDSAVYLCASSLVGNEQFFGPGTRLTVL.

This clone came up a few times. The chain uses TRBV11-2 and TRBJ2-1; 8 bases align to TRBD2. The germline CDR1 and CDR2 sequences are SGHAT and FQNNGV. Trimming cost V 0 bases and J 2 bases; bases outside gene matches: 3. The CDR3 contains 16 residues. CDR3 in amino acids: CASSLEWRGAYNEQFF. The CDR3, as DNA: TGTGCCAGCAGCTTAGAGTGGCGGGGGGCCTACAATGAGCAGTTCTTC.

The V and J genes are TRBV11-2 and TRBJ2-1; D unclear. The CDR3 loop spans 11 amino acids. Germline-derived CDR1 and CDR2 are SGHAT and FQNNGV. V lost 2 bases and J 8 bases, leaving 4 bases between the germline ends. The CDR3 DNA sequence: TGTGCCAGCAGCTTAATCGATGAGCAGTTCTTC. It translates to CASSLIDEQFF.

This chain links TRBV29-1 with TRBJ2-3; TRBD2 matches 7 bases. CDR1 is SQVTM and CDR2 is ANQGSEA in the germline V gene. Losses at the gene ends were 3 bases for V and 2 bases for J; bases not matched to a gene: 5. This CDR3 has 14 amino acids. The CDR3 spells CSVDGGLDTDTQYF. Written as DNA, the CDR3 is TGCAGCGTTGATGGCGGACTAGACACAGATACGCAGTATTTT.

The V gene is TRBV27, the J gene TRBJ1-4; tentative D call: TRBD1 (6 bases). V lost 8 bases and J 4 bases, leaving 14 bases between the germline ends. The CDR3 is 14 residues long. CDR1 is MNHEY and CDR2 is SMNVEV in the germline V gene (reference sequence). The DNA for the CDR3 is TGTGCCAGCTCACCGGACAGCTTTAATGAAAAACTGTTTTTT. Its translation: CASSPDSFNEKLFF. The full variable domain, its missing parts supplied by reference TRBV27 and TRBJ1-4, is EAQVTQNPRYLITVTGKKLTVTCSQNMNHEYMSWYRQDPGLGLRQIYYSMNVEVTDKGDVPEGYKVSRKEKRNFPLILESPSPNQTSLYFCASSPDSFNEKLFFGSGTQLSVL.

This chain links TRBV29-1 with TRBJ1-1; D unclear. Trimming shortened V by 1 base and J by 4 bases, and 16 bases separated the two germline ends. Per germline, CDR1 SQVTM and CDR2 ANQGSEA. CDR3 length: 15 amino acids. In DNA form, the CDR3 reads TGCAGCGTTGAAGCTCCTAGGTTGGGAGGCACTGAAGCTTTCTTT. Translation: CSVEAPRLGGTEAFF.

This clone has just a few counts. V is TRBV29-1 and J is TRBJ2-3, with TRBD2 as a possible D gene (5 bases). Germline V lookup: CDR1 SQVTM, CDR2 ANQGSEA. The germline V and J ends were trimmed by 5 bases and 0 bases, with 15 bases remaining between them. This CDR3 comprises 15 residues. CDR3 sequence reads: CSVFLGVRSTDTQYF. The DNA of the CDR3 is TGCAGCGTTTTTTTGGGAGTACGTAGCACAGATACGCAGTATTTT.

In this sample, this clone turned up a few times. The chain uses TRBV27 and TRBJ1-1; D is unclear. The germline V gene encodes CDR1 MNHEY and CDR2 SMNVEV (reference sequence). The CDR3 sequence is 13 residues long. V lost 5 bases and J 0 bases, leaving 7 bases between the germline ends. The DNA for the CDR3 is TGTGCCAGCAGTCCCACCTTGAACACTGAAGCTTTCTTT. Translated, it gives CASSPTLNTEAFF.

The chain employs TRBV4-1 and TRBJ1-2; 7 nucleotides agree with TRBD1. Trimming took 1 base from V and 2 from J; bases not matched to a gene: 1. Germline V gene data show CDR1 as MGHRA and CDR2 as YSYEKL. The length of the CDR3 is 14 residues. CDR3 sequence reads: CASSQVGGNYGYTF. In DNA, the CDR3 is TGCGCCAGCAGCCAAGTAGGGGGCAACTATGGCTACACCTTC.

The chain combines TRBV5-6 with TRBJ2-7, with D maybe TRBD2 (5 bases). The CDR3 contains 11 residues. Germline loops: CDR1 SGHDT, CDR2 YYEEEE. The V end was cut by 2 bases, the J end by 6 bases, with 6 bases between. DNA of the CDR3: TGTGCCAGCAGCTTTGCGGGCGAGCAGTACTTC. Translated: CASSFAGEQYF.

The rearrangement uses TRBV13 and TRBJ1-2; 7 bases line up with TRBD1. Germline V gene sequence: CDR1 PRHDT, CDR2 FYEKMQ (reference sequence). The V gene end was trimmed by 4 bases and the J gene end by 0 bases; junction bases not matched to a gene: 5. This CDR3 is 15 amino acids long. The CDR3 protein is CASSYGQEANYGYTF. For the CDR3, the DNA is TGTGCCAGCAGCTACGGACAGGAAGCTAACTATGGCTACACCTTC.

This chain links TRBV2 with TRBJ2-1, with D hard to call. Germline loops: CDR1 SNHLY, CDR2 FYNNEI. This CDR3 has 14 amino acids. Trimming removed 4 bases from V and 5 bases from J, with 12 bases in between. This CDR3 is CASSGSLPDNEQFF. The DNA for the CDR3 is TGTGCCAGCAGTGGTAGCTTACCGGACAATGAGCAGTTCTTC.

The V and J genes are TRBV27 and TRBJ1-2; maybe TRBD1 (6 bases). Germline-derived CDR1 and CDR2 are MNHEY and SMNVEV (reference sequence). This CDR3 is 11 amino acids long. V lost 6 bases to trimming and J lost 7 bases, with 9 bases between them. The CDR3 sequence is CASSSGAGYTF. The CDR3 DNA reads as TGTGCCAGCAGCTCAGGGGCTGGCTACACCTTC.

The chain uses TRBV6-1 and TRBJ2-7; D perhaps matches TRBD2 (6 bases). Germline CDR1 MNHNS, CDR2 SASEGT. This CDR3 is built from 12 residues. With 8 bases removed from V and 2 bases from J, the gap between germline ends came to 10 bases. The CDR3 nucleotides read TGTGCCAGCTCCGGAGGGGCCTACGAGCAGTACTTC. Encoded protein: CASSGGAYEQYF.

This sequence joins TRBV30 and TRBJ2-7, with 7 bases fitting TRBD1. CDR3 length equals 13 residues. The V gene's germline CDR1 is GTSNPN and CDR2 SVGIG (reference sequence). V shed 2 bases and J 5 bases; nucleotides not matched to a gene: 6. The CDR3 reads CAWSTQGSDEQYF. The DNA for the CDR3 is TGTGCCTGGAGTACACAGGGGAGCGACGAGCAGTACTTC. Using reference TRBV30 and TRBJ2-7 for the parts outside the CDR3, the full variable domain is SQTIHQWPATLVQPVGSPLSLECTVEGTSNPNLYWYRQAAGRGLQLLFYSVGIGQISSEVPQNLSASRPQDRQFILSSKKLLLSDSGFYLCAWSTQGSDEQYFGPGTRLTVT.

In this sample, this clone turned up a few times. The chain couples TRBV19 to TRBJ2-2; D might be TRBD1 or TRBD2, each matching 5 bases. There are 15 residues in the CDR3. V shed 4 bases and J shed 0 bases, with 9 bases lying between them. Germline V gene lookup returns CDR1 LNHDA and CDR2 SQIVND (reference sequence). CDR3 nucleotides: TGTGCCAGTAGTACCAGGGAGTCGAACACCGGGGAGCTGTTTTTT. It is translated as CASSTRESNTGELFF.

The V call is TRBV2, the J call TRBJ2-7; unclear D gene. CDR3 size: 14 residues. Trimming removed 1 base at V and 2 bases at J, with 9 bases between. Germline-derived CDR1 and CDR2 are SNHLY and FYNNEI. The CDR3 region is CASSEDSLTYEQYF. The CDR3 nucleotides are TGTGCCAGCAGTGAAGACAGCCTCACCTACGAGCAGTACTTC. Looking up the rest from reference TRBV2 and TRBJ2-7 gives the full variable domain: EPEVTQTPSHQVTQMGQEVILRCVPISNHLYFYWYRQILGQKVEFLVSFYNNEISEKSEIFDDQFSVERPDGSNFTLKIRSTKLEDSAMYFCASSEDSLTYEQYFGPGTRLTVT.

V gene TRBV15 combines with J gene TRBJ1-2; the D gene is possibly TRBD1 (5 bases). Germline assignment: CDR1 LNHNV and CDR2 YYDKDF (reference sequence). This CDR3 has 16 amino acids. V was trimmed by 5 bases and J by 4 bases, leaving 20 bases between them. Here the CDR3 DNA reads TGTGCCACCAGCGTGGGGGTGAGCACGCCGGGCTATGGCTACACCTTC. Protein product: CATSVGVSTPGYGYTF.